The clone carrying this T cell receptor (beta chain) occurred many times. This specimen comes from a study of T cells in Graves' hyperthyroidism and ophthalmopathy. Regions amplified from RNA transcripts were the TCR beta CDR3 regions. The study used the HTBI primer set for a first-round RT-PCR of the TCR CDR3. TCRdb recomputed calls from the multiplex PCR reads with MiXCR, one row per CDR3 protein. The sample carries hundreds of thousands of distinct CDR3 sequences, approximately 40% recorded once. Germline CDR1 WSHSY, CDR2 SAAADI. V shed 7 bases and J shed 0 bases, with 9 bases lying between them. The CDR3 loop spans 13 amino acids.

This chain links TRBV10-2 with TRBJ1-1, with D uncertain. This receptor was taken from a man aged 18 to 29 with Graves' hyperthyroidism. Sequencing was performed on blood. DNA for the CDR3: TGCGCCAGCATAAGGGTCATGAACACTGAAGCTTTCTTT. It translates to CASIRVMNTEAFF.